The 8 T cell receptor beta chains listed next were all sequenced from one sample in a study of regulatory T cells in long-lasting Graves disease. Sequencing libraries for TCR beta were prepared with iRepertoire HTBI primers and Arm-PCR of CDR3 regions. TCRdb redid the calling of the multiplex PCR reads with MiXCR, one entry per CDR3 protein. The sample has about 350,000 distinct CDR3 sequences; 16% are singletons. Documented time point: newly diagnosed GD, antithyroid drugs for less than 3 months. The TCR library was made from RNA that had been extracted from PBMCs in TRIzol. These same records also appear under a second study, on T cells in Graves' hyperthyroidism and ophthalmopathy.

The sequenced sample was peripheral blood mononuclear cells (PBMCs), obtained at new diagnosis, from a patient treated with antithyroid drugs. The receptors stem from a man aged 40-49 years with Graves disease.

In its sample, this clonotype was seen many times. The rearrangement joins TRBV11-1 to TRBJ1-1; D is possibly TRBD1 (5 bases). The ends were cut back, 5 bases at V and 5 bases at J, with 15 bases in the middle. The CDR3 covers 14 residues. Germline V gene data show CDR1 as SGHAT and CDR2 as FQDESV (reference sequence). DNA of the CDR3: TGTGCCAGCAGCCCCAGGGAGTGGAATACTGAAGCTTTCTTT. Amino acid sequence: CASSPREWNTEAFF.

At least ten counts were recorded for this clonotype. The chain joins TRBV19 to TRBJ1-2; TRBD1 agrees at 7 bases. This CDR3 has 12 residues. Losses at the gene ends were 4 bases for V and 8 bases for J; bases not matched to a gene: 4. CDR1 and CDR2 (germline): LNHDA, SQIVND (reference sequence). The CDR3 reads CASSTGGMGYTF. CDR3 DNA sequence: TGTGCCAGTAGTACAGGGGGTATGGGCTACACCTTC. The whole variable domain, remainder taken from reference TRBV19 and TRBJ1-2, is DGGITQSPKYLFRKEGQNVTLSCEQNLNHDAMYWYRQDPGQGLRLIYYSQIVNDFQKGDIAEGYSVSREKKESFPLTVTSAQKNPTAFYLCASSTGGMGYTFGSGTRLTVV.

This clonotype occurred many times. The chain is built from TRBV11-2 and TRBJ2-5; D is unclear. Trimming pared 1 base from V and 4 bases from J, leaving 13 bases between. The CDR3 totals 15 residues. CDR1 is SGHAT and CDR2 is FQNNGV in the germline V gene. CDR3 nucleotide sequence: TGTGCCAGCAGCTTAGGGAGAGCCACACGAGAGACCCAGTACTTC. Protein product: CASSLGRATRETQYF.

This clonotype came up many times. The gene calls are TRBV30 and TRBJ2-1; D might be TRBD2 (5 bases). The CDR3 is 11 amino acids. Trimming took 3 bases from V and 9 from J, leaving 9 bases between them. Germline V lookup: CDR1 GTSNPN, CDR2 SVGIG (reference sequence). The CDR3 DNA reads TGTGCCTGGAGCATAGGAGGTGAGCAGTTCTTC. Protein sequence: CAWSIGGEQFF.

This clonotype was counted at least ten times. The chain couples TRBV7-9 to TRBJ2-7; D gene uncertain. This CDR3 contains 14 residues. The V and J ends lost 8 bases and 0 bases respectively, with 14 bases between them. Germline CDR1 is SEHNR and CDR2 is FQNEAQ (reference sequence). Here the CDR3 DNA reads TGTGCCAGCGCTCCCTCCGGCGGCTCCTACGAGCAGTACTTC. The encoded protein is CASAPSGGSYEQYF.

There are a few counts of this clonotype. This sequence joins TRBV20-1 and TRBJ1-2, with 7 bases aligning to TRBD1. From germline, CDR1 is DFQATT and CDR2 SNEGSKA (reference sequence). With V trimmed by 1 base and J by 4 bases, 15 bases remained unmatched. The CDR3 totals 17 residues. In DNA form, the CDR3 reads TGCAGTGCTAGAGCCCTCCTCTGGACAGGTTCTCTCTATGGCTACACCTTC. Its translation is CSARALLWTGSLYGYTF.

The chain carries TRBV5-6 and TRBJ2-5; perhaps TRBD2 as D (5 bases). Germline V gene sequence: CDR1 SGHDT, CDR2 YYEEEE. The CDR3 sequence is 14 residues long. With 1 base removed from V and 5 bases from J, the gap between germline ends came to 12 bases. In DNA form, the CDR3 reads TGTGCCAGCAGCTTGCTCCAAACGGGGGAGACCCAGTACTTC. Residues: CASSLLQTGETQYF.

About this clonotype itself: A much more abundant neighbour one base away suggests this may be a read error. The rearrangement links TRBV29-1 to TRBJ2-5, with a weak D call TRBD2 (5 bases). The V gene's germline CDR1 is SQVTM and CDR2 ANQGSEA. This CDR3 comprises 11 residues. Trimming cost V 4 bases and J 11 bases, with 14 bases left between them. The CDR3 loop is CSVGTSYEQYF. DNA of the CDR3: TGCAGCGTTGGGACTTCCTATGAGCAGTACTTC. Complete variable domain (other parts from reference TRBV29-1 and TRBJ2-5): SAVISQKPSRDICQRGTSLTIQCQVDSQVTMMFWYRQQPGQSLTLIATANQGSEATYESGFVIDKFPISRPNLTFSTLTVSNMSPEDSSIYLCSVGTSYEQYFGPGTRLLVL.